This TCR beta chain emerged from a study of control samples from healthy donors and cancer patients. CDR3 size: 14 residues. V gave up 5 bases and J gave up 9 bases, with 14 bases separating them. Per the germline V gene, CDR1 is MNHEY and CDR2 is SVGEGT. Using immunoSEQ multiplex PCR, the repertoire was profiled, and TCRdb retains in-frame clones only, with some absent. The sample shows around 150,000 clones, about 94% of them seen only once. This clonotype was sampled from a middle-aged woman in good health. The gene calls are TRBV6-2 or TRBV6-3 and TRBJ1-6; the D gene is possibly TRBD1 (5 bases). The sequenced sample consisted of blood. In DNA, the CDR3 is TGTGCCAGCAGTCCGACAGCCGCCGCTTCACCCCTCCACTTT. Protein sequence: CASSPTAAASPLHF.